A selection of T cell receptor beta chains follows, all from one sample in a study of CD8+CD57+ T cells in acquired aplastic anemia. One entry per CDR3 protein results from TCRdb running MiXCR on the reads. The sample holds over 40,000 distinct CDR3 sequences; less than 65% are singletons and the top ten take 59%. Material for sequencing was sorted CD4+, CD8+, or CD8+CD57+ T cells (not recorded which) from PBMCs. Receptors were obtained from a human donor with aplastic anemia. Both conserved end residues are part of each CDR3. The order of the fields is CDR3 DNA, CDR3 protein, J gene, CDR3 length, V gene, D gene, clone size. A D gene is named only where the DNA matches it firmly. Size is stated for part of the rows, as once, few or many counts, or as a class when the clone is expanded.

DNA: TGTGCCAGTAACATCGGACACATCTATAGCAATCAGCCCCAGCATTTT
CDR3: CASNIGHIYSNQPQHF
J: TRBJ1-5
length: 16
V: TRBV19
D: NA
size: NA

DNA: TGTGCCAGCAGGCTAGGGTACTATGGCTACACCTTC
CDR3: CASRLGYYGYTF
J: TRBJ1-2
length: 12
V: TRBV7-9
D: NA
size: NA

DNA: TGTGCCAGCAGTCGAACAGAGTTGGATACGCAGTATTTT
CDR3: CASSRTELDTQYF
J: TRBJ2-3
length: 13
V: TRBV6-1
D: NA
size: many

DNA: TGCAGTGCCAGGACAGGGGAGAGTTCACCCCTCCACTTT
CDR3: CSARTGESSPLHF
J: TRBJ1-6
length: 13
V: TRBV20-1
D: TRBD1
size: medium-sized

DNA: TGCGCCAGCAGCCCCGAAGGGCCAGCTAACTATGGCTACACCTTC
CDR3: CASSPEGPANYGYTF
J: TRBJ1-2
length: 15
V: TRBV5-1
D: NA
size: NA

DNA: TGTGCCATCCTCGATCAGGTTGCCCATGGCTACACCTTC
CDR3: CAILDQVAHGYTF
J: TRBJ1-2
length: 13
V: TRBV10-3
D: NA
size: many

DNA: TGTGCCAGCTCTCCCGATACAGGGAAGAAGCATGGCTACACCTTC
CDR3: CASSPDTGKKHGYTF
J: TRBJ1-2
length: 15
V: TRBV18
D: NA
size: NA

DNA: TGTGCCACCAGCAGATTCTACGAGCAGTACTTC
CDR3: CATSRFYEQYF
J: TRBJ2-7
length: 11
V: TRBV15
D: NA
size: NA

DNA: TGTGCCAGCACCGACGGGGTGTCCTATAATTCACCCCTCCACTTT
CDR3: CASTDGVSYNSPLHF
J: TRBJ1-6
length: 15
V: TRBV6-1
D: NA
size: many

DNA: TGTGCCACCAGTGTTCGGACCAATGAGCAGTTCTTC
CDR3: CATSVRTNEQFF
J: TRBJ2-1
length: 12
V: TRBV24-1
D: NA
size: NA

DNA: TGTGCCGTTGGGACCGACAATCTCTACAATGAGCAGTTCTTC
CDR3: CAVGTDNLYNEQFF
J: TRBJ2-1
length: 14
V: TRBV12-3/TRBV12-4
D: NA
size: NA

DNA: TGTGCCAGCAGCTTAGGCGGCCCCAATGAGCAGTTCTTC
CDR3: CASSLGGPNEQFF
J: TRBJ2-1
length: 13
V: TRBV7-8
D: NA
size: NA

DNA: TGTGCCAGCAGCCTAGAGGCGGAGACCCAGTACTTC
CDR3: CASSLEAETQYF
J: TRBJ2-5
length: 12
V: TRBV7-9
D: NA
size: NA

DNA: TGTGCCAGCAGGGCGGGACTAGCGGAATACTACGAGCAGTACTTC
CDR3: CASRAGLAEYYEQYF
J: TRBJ2-7
length: 15
V: TRBV6-1
D: TRBD2
size: many

DNA: TGCAGTCCACCGGGACAAGGATACCAGCCCCAGCATTTT
CDR3: CSPPGQGYQPQHF
J: TRBJ1-5
length: 13
V: TRBV20-1
D: NA
size: NA

DNA: TGTGCCAGCAGTGCCCTCACAGATACGCAGTATTTT
CDR3: CASSALTDTQYF
J: TRBJ2-3
length: 12
V: TRBV25-1
D: NA
size: NA

DNA: TGTGCCACCATTAAGGGAAATGGTCGCGGGGAGGACGAGCAGTACTTC
CDR3: CATIKGNGRGEDEQYF
J: TRBJ2-7
length: 16
V: TRBV24-1
D: NA
size: NA

DNA: TGTGCCAGCGGGCCAACCTACAATGAGCAGTTCTTC
CDR3: CASGPTYNEQFF
J: TRBJ2-1
length: 12
V: TRBV9
D: NA
size: NA

DNA: TGTGCCACCAGCAGAGCCCACGGGACTAGCGTTTATGAGCAGTTCTTC
CDR3: CATSRAHGTSVYEQFF
J: TRBJ2-1
length: 16
V: TRBV15
D: TRBD2
size: NA

DNA: TGTGCCAGCAGTGTATCCGCCTATGGCTACACCTTC
CDR3: CASSVSAYGYTF
J: TRBJ1-2
length: 12
V: TRBV2
D: NA
size: NA

DNA: TGTGCCAGCTCACCTCCTGGACGTACATACTCTGGGGCCAACGTCCTGACTTTC
CDR3: CASSPPGRTYSGANVLTF
J: TRBJ2-6
length: 18
V: TRBV18
D: NA
size: NA

DNA: TGTGCCAGCAGTGGTGGCGTGAGATGGGAGACCCAGTACTTC
CDR3: CASSGGVRWETQYF
J: TRBJ2-5
length: 14
V: TRBV25-1
D: NA
size: few

DNA: TGTGCCAGCAGCGCAGCGGGGGCTGGGGGTGAGCAGTTCTTC
CDR3: CASSAAGAGGEQFF
J: TRBJ2-1
length: 14
V: TRBV7-6
D: TRBD2
size: NA

DNA: TGCAGCGTTGAATCCAGGAATGAGGGCTACACCTTC
CDR3: CSVESRNEGYTF
J: TRBJ1-2
length: 12
V: TRBV29-1
D: NA
size: NA

DNA: TGTGCCAGCAGTTTCTTTGTGGGCGAGCTATATGGCTACACCTTC
CDR3: CASSFFVGELYGYTF
J: TRBJ1-2
length: 15
V: TRBV12-3/TRBV12-4
D: NA
size: many

DNA: TGTGCCACCAGCAGCTTAGTTCGTGCAACGGGGACCCAGTACTTC
CDR3: CATSSLVRATGTQYF
J: TRBJ2-5
length: 15
V: TRBV15
D: NA
size: NA

DNA: TGTGCCAGCAGAAAAGGACAGACGAGCTCCTATAATTCACCCCTCCACTTT
CDR3: CASRKGQTSSYNSPLHF
J: TRBJ1-6
length: 17
V: TRBV2
D: NA
size: NA

DNA: TGTGCCAGCAGTCCCACCGCCGGCAGGGCCTACGAGCAGTACTTC
CDR3: CASSPTAGRAYEQYF
J: TRBJ2-7
length: 15
V: TRBV28
D: NA
size: many

DNA: TGTGCCACCCGGGTCAGGGCTCAGCAGTACTTC
CDR3: CATRVRAQQYF
J: TRBJ2-7
length: 11
V: TRBV2
D: NA
size: few

DNA: TGTGCCAGCCGCTGGCGGGGGCGCGTCGCGTCCGGCTACACCTTC
CDR3: CASRWRGRVASGYTF
J: TRBJ1-2
length: 15
V: TRBV2
D: NA
size: once

DNA: TGTGCCAGCAGAGCTGGTAGTCAGCCCCAGCATTTT
CDR3: CASRAGSQPQHF
J: TRBJ1-5
length: 12
V: TRBV2
D: NA
size: few

DNA: TGTGCCAGCAGTGGAGTGGAGTCCTACGAGCAGTACTTC
CDR3: CASSGVESYEQYF
J: TRBJ2-7
length: 13
V: TRBV25-1
D: NA
size: NA

DNA: TGTGCTAGTGGTTTCCTACCCCTTGCGGCGGTTCGGTCCTACGAGCAGTACTTC
CDR3: CASGFLPLAAVRSYEQYF
J: TRBJ2-7
length: 18
V: TRBV12-5
D: NA
size: NA

DNA: TGTGCCAGCAGTCCATCGACGGGACAGAACGGCTACACCTTC
CDR3: CASSPSTGQNGYTF
J: TRBJ1-2
length: 14
V: TRBV27
D: TRBD1
size: NA

DNA: TGCGCCAGCACCACTACAGCTAGCAATCAGCCCCAGCATTTT
CDR3: CASTTTASNQPQHF
J: TRBJ1-5
length: 14
V: TRBV10-2
D: NA
size: many

DNA: TGTGCCAGCAGTACCGGGACAGGTAGCTTC
CDR3: CASSTGTGSF
J: TRBJ1-2
length: 10
V: TRBV2
D: TRBD1
size: once

DNA: TGTGCCACCAGCAGCACCCCCGGGACACCATATGGCTACACCTTC
CDR3: CATSSTPGTPYGYTF
J: TRBJ1-2
length: 15
V: TRBV15
D: NA
size: NA

DNA: TGTGCCACCAGCCTCGGACAGGACTATGGCTACACCTTC
CDR3: CATSLGQDYGYTF
J: TRBJ1-2
length: 13
V: TRBV15
D: TRBD1
size: NA

DNA: TGTGCCACCAGTGATAGCCGGTATAGCAATCAGCCCCAGCATTTT
CDR3: CATSDSRYSNQPQHF
J: TRBJ1-5
length: 15
V: TRBV24-1
D: NA
size: NA